This record covers a single T cell receptor beta chain. This sample was taken from a study of blood T cell repertoires in COVID-19. Profiling relied on immunoSEQ multiplex PCR, and the TCRdb table lists in-frame clones only, not all of them. This table has around 320,000 clones, 85% to 95% appearing once. Unmatched junction bases numbered 8, after V lost 0 bases and J lost 4 bases. The CDR3 totals 16 residues. CDR1 SGHRS and CDR2 YFSETQ come from the germline V gene. The origin of this receptor is a woman between 25 and 40 years old who had been exposed to COVID-19. The material sequenced was PBMCs or T cells enriched from blood (not recorded which). The chain combines TRBV5-1 with TRBJ1-1, with 8 bases aligning to TRBD1. The CDR3 DNA reads as TGCGCCAGCAGCTTGGCACTGACAGGGGTCCCCACTGAAGCTTTCTTT. Protein: CASSLALTGVPTEAFF.